Below are 26 T cell receptor beta chains sequenced from a single sample in a study of human versus mouse CDR3 diversity and MHC coevolution. The assay was immunoSEQ multiplex PCR, and TCRdb's table has in-frame clones only and misses some. In the table there are roughly 80,000 clones, just under 95% of which are singletons. The sequenced sample consisted of naive CD4+ T cells from blood. Described subset: CD45RO-negative CD62L-positive naive CD4 T cells. The receptor source for this set is a person between 25 and 70 years old in good health.

This chain links TRBV6-5 with TRBJ2-7; D is possibly TRBD2 (6 bases). The CDR3 runs 14 residues. CDR1 is MNHEY, CDR2 SVGAGI, per germline. With 5 bases removed from V and 2 bases from J, the gap between germline ends came to 13 bases. The CDR3 spells CASSTQGGPYEQYF. Written as DNA, the CDR3 is TGTGCCAGCAGTACCCAGGGAGGACCCTACGAGCAGTACTTC.

The chain recombines TRBV10-3 with TRBJ1-2, with TRBD1 matching over 8 bases. The CDR3 sequence is 13 residues long. Germline-derived CDR1 and CDR2 are ENHRY and SYGVKD. The V segment lost 10 bases and the J segment 7 bases; nucleotides outside the gene matches: 11. CDR3 in DNA: TGTGCCACCGAGGGACAGGCCGCCGGTGGCTACACCTTC. It codes for CATEGQAAGGYTF.

V is TRBV5-4 and J is TRBJ2-3, with 8 bases that match TRBD1. The germline V gene encodes CDR1 SGHNT and CDR2 YYREEE (reference sequence). The CDR3 sequence is 14 residues long. Trimming removed 3 bases from V and 2 bases from J; junction bases left unmatched: 2. CDR3 protein: CASSSQGATDTQYF. The DNA of the CDR3 is TGTGCCAGCAGCTCGCAGGGGGCCACAGATACGCAGTATTTT.

The gene calls are TRBV19 and TRBJ1-2, with unresolved D. CDR1 LNHDA and CDR2 SQIVND come from the germline V gene (reference sequence). This CDR3 region has 15 residues. V lost 3 bases and J 4 bases, leaving 15 bases between the germline ends. The CDR3 here is CASSIARQVVYGYTF. The CDR3 DNA sequence: TGTGCCAGTAGTATTGCGCGACAAGTAGTCTATGGCTACACCTTC.

The chain carries TRBV30 and TRBJ2-3; 7 nucleotides line up with TRBD2. The germline V gene has CDR1 GTSNPN and CDR2 SVGIG (reference sequence). This CDR3 has 14 residues. The junction had 6 bases not matched to a gene; V was cut back by 2 bases and J by 4 bases. CDR3 region: CAWSFAGVADTQYF. The CDR3 DNA reads TGTGCCTGGAGTTTTGCGGGAGTAGCAGATACGCAGTATTTT.

The chain joins TRBV19 to TRBJ1-5, with D tentatively TRBD1 (6 bases). V shed 0 bases and J shed 4 bases, with 10 bases lying between them. Germline CDR1 and CDR2: LNHDA and SQIVND (reference sequence). This CDR3 has 15 amino acids. The CDR3 protein is CASSIEQGSNQPQHF. The CDR3, as DNA: TGTGCCAGTAGTATAGAACAGGGTAGTAATCAGCCCCAGCATTTT.

This clone was detected a few times. V gene TRBV21-1 combines with J gene TRBJ1-4. TRBV21-1 is classified as a pseudogene. CDR3 size: 18 residues. The CDR3 loop is CASSKKSVRGGNNEKLFF. CDR3 DNA: TGTGCCAGCAGCAAAAAATCGGTACGCGGGGGAAATAATGAAAAACTGTTTTTT.

This chain links TRBV6-5 with TRBJ2-5; the match to TRBD2 covers 7 bases. J lost 5 bases, V lost 7 bases, and 13 bases had no gene match. CDR3 length: 15 amino acids. Germline assignment: CDR1 MNHEY and CDR2 SVGAGI. The CDR3 sequence is CASTSLGGYGETQYF. The CDR3 DNA is TGTGCCAGCACCTCCCTGGGAGGGTACGGGGAGACCCAGTACTTC.

The chain links TRBV2 to TRBJ2-7; D is unresolved. Germline V gives CDR1 SNHLY, CDR2 FYNNEI. This CDR3 spans 14 amino acids. Trimming removed 7 bases from V and 0 bases from J, with 13 bases in between. The CDR3 reads CASKATLSSYEQYF. The CDR3 region has the DNA TGTGCCAGCAAGGCGACACTCAGCTCCTACGAGCAGTACTTC. The full variable domain, with the rest looked up from reference TRBV2 and TRBJ2-7, is EPEVTQTPSHQVTQMGQEVILRCVPISNHLYFYWYRQILGQKVEFLVSFYNNEISEKSEIFDDQFSVERPDGSNFTLKIRSTKLEDSAMYFCASKATLSSYEQYFGPGTRLTVT.

The chain carries TRBV6-5 and TRBJ2-4; TRBD1 matches at 7 bases. The CDR3 has 15 residues. Trimming cost V 7 bases and J 8 bases; bases outside gene matches: 14. Germline values: CDR1 MNHEY, CDR2 SVGAGI. CDR3 nucleotide sequence: TGTGCCAGCACTCCATCGTGGGCAGGGGGTGACATTCAGTACTTC. Residues: CASTPSWAGGDIQYF.

V is TRBV25-1 and J is TRBJ1-1; D is ambiguous. The V end was cut by 1 base, the J end by 4 bases, with 7 bases between. Germline assignment: CDR1 MGHDK and CDR2 SYGVNS. This CDR3 has 13 amino acids. CDR3 nucleotide sequence: TGTGCCAGCAGTGAATCCGGACTCACTGAAGCTTTCTTT. It codes for CASSESGLTEAFF.

The chain has TRBV11-1 and TRBJ1-1; 9 bases are a match to TRBD1. Unmatched junction bases numbered 8, after V lost 4 bases and J lost 2 bases. CDR3 length: 16 residues. Germline assignment: CDR1 SGHAT and CDR2 FQDESV (reference sequence). DNA of the CDR3: TGTGCCAGCAGCTCTGGACAGGGGCGTTTAAACACTGAAGCTTTCTTT. Protein sequence: CASSSGQGRLNTEAFF.

This chain connects TRBV6-5 to TRBJ2-7, with a possible D match to TRBD2 (7 bases). V was shortened by 6 bases and J by 4 bases, with 19 bases between the two germline ends. The CDR3 length is 15 residues. Germline CDR1 MNHEY, CDR2 SVGAGI. Here the CDR3 reads CASSLKGRGLYEQYF. For the CDR3, the DNA is TGTGCCAGCAGCCTCAAAGGGCGGGGGCTTTACGAGCAGTACTTC.

The chain links TRBV7-6 to TRBJ2-7; 7 bases align to TRBD1. The CDR3 runs to 15 residues. Germline-derived CDR1 and CDR2 are SGHVS and FNYEAQ. The trim removed 5 bases at V and 4 bases at J, leaving 11 bases unmatched. The CDR3, as DNA: TGTGCCAGCAGCAGTGACAGGGTCGGAGGTTACGAGCAGTACTTC. This gives the protein CASSSDRVGGYEQYF. The complete variable domain, with remaining parts taken from reference TRBV7-6 and TRBJ2-7, reads GAGVSQSPRYKVTKRGQDVALRCDPISGHVSLYWYRQALGQGPEFLTYFNYEAQQDKSGLPNDRFSAERPEGSISTLTIQRTEQRDSAMYRCASSSDRVGGYEQYFGPGTRLTVT.

This chain links TRBV27 with TRBJ2-1; 7 bases are a match to TRBD1. Germline CDR1 MNHEY, CDR2 SMNVEV (reference sequence). V lost 4 bases and J lost 3; bases outside the gene matches: 6. This CDR3 is 15 amino acids long. CDR3 DNA: TGTGCCAGCAGTTCCGGGACAGCCCTCTACAATGAGCAGTTCTTC. It specifies CASSSGTALYNEQFF.

The rearrangement joins TRBV18 to TRBJ1-1, with D possibly matching TRBD1 (5 bases). V was shortened by 2 bases and J by 6 bases, with 16 bases between the two germline ends. CDR3 length: 15 amino acids. Germline values: CDR1 KGHSH, CDR2 LQKENI. The CDR3 here is CASSPFDGGGSEAFF. CDR3 nucleotides: TGTGCCAGCTCACCATTCGACGGGGGGGGATCTGAAGCTTTCTTT.

V and J are TRBV27 and TRBJ1-5; 10 nucleotides agree with TRBD1. The V gene's germline CDR1 is MNHEY and CDR2 SMNVEV (reference sequence). Unmatched junction bases numbered 3, after V lost 6 bases and J lost 7 bases. The CDR3 spans 13 residues. This chain's CDR3 is CASSGTGVQPQHF. CDR3 coding DNA: TGTGCCAGCAGCGGGACAGGGGTACAGCCCCAGCATTTT.

The V call is TRBV9, the J call TRBJ2-7; weak D call: TRBD1 (5 bases). The CDR3 has 14 residues. Deletions cut 2 bases from V and 2 bases from J, with 11 bases between. CDR1 and CDR2 (germline): SGDLS, YYNGEE. CDR3 protein: CASSVRQYPYEQYF. In DNA form, the CDR3 reads TGTGCCAGCAGCGTCCGACAGTATCCCTACGAGCAGTACTTC.

This clone was picked up one time. V gene TRBV28 combines with J gene TRBJ2-2, with 7 bases matching TRBD2. The CDR3 consists of 16 residues. The germline CDR1 and CDR2 sequences are MDHEN and SYDVKM. With V trimmed by 7 bases and J by 4 bases, 12 bases remained unmatched. The CDR3 DNA is TGTGCCAGCACCCTCGGGGGGAGACCGATCACCGGGGAGCTGTTTTTT. Residues: CASTLGGRPITGELFF.

This rearrangement joins TRBV10-1 to TRBJ1-1, with D unresolved. The CDR3 runs 11 residues. The V gene's germline CDR1 is WNHNN and CDR2 SYGVQD (reference sequence). V was clipped by 9 bases and J by 1 base, with 6 bases between them. DNA for the CDR3: TGCGCCAGAACACGGAACACTGAAGCTTTCTTT. The encoded protein is CARTRNTEAFF.

This rearrangement joins TRBV19 to TRBJ1-2; 9 nucleotides line up with TRBD1. Germline trimming cut 5 bases from V and 7 bases from J; bases unmatched to any gene: 5. Germline assignment: CDR1 LNHDA and CDR2 SQIVND (reference sequence). The CDR3 contains 13 residues. The CDR3 coding sequence is TGTGCCAGTAGTGCGGGACAGGGAACTGGCTACACCTTC. Translation gives CASSAGQGTGYTF.

The chain is built from TRBV11-1 and TRBJ2-1; D not resolved. V shed 7 bases and J shed 0 bases, with 13 bases lying between them. CDR1 is SGHAT, CDR2 FQDESV, per germline (reference sequence). The CDR3 spans 15 residues. DNA for the CDR3: TGTGCCAGCACCGACAAGATCAGCTCCTACAATGAGCAGTTCTTC. It codes for CASTDKISSYNEQFF.

CDR3: CASSSPQGASYNEQFF. The CDR3 DNA reads as TGTGCCAGCAGTTCACCACAGGGGGCGTCCTACAATGAGCAGTTCTTC. V is TRBV27 and J is TRBJ2-1, with 9 bases fitting TRBD1. This CDR3 is 16 amino acids long. CDR1 is MNHEY and CDR2 is SMNVEV in the germline V gene (reference sequence). V lost 4 bases to trimming and J lost 1 base; unmatched junction nucleotides: 5.

The CDR3 DNA reads TGTGCCAGCAGTGAAGAGGTACAGGGGATTTACGAGCAGTACTTC. It encodes CASSEEVQGIYEQYF. The V call is TRBV2, the J call TRBJ2-7; 7 bases agree with TRBD1. The CDR3 covers 15 residues. V lost 1 base and J lost 4; bases outside the gene matches: 7. The V gene's germline CDR1 is SNHLY and CDR2 FYNNEI.

This clone was seen a few times. The chain combines TRBV5-4 with TRBJ2-7; no reliable D call. V was clipped by 0 bases and J by 3 bases, with 10 bases between them. CDR1 is SGHNT, CDR2 YYREEE, per germline (reference sequence). The CDR3 is made up of 14 amino acids. The CDR3 loop is CASSLGAIGYEQYF. In nucleotides, the CDR3 is TGTGCCAGCAGCTTGGGCGCGATCGGCTACGAGCAGTACTTC.

This chain links TRBV7-2 with TRBJ2-7, with a weak D call TRBD1 (7 bases). The CDR3 loop spans 15 amino acids. Trimming removed 1 base at V and 6 bases at J, with 16 bases between. Germline lookup yields CDR1 SGHTA and CDR2 FQGNSA. CDR3 coding DNA: TGTGCCAGCAGCTTAGTGGCAGGGGGGTCAGGCGAGCAGTACTTC. Its translation is CASSLVAGGSGEQYF.